This T cell receptor beta chain was captured by sequencing in a study of blood T cell repertoires in COVID-19. Study background: Specimens from acute and convalescent COVID-19 originated in the United States, Italy and Spain. Sources were T cells, B-cell-depleted T cells, or PBMCs; the material itself was cDNA or gDNA.

Those enrolled, adults aged about 18 to 89 years, came from roughly 22 US areas. Per the authors' pipeline: Estimation of nucleated cell counts was performed using reference gene primer amplification. Using immunoSEQ multiplex PCR, the repertoire was profiled, and TCRdb retains in-frame clones only, with some absent. V and J calls and clone size follow that table, whereas D and trimming were derived from the DNA. Among about 140,000 clones listed, approximately 88% were seen once. This TCR was recovered from a man between 40 and 49 years old with acute COVID-19. Sequenced sample: PBMCs or T cells enriched from blood (not recorded which).

CDR3 sequence (DNA): TGTGCCAGCCAGTCAGCGGCTGAAGCTTTCTTT. Amino acids: CASQSAAEAFF. This chain joins TRBV5-4 and TRBJ1-1, with D unresolved. CDR3 length equals 11 residues. Germline V gene lookup returns CDR1 SGHNT and CDR2 YYREEE (reference sequence). V was pared by 7 bases and J by 6 bases, with 10 bases between.